This TCR beta chain is from a study of cytomegalovirus exposure and HLA in healthy donors (dated by TCRdb to between 2016 and 2019). For the wider study: According to an earlier analysis of 587 of the donors, 150 million to 200 million T cells yielded 95 million to 140 million unique TCR beta sequences and approximately 300 Gb of sequence data. An early release covering 550 to 650 HLA-typed donors comprised about 300 gigabases of sequencing data and approximately 85 million unique TCR sequences. The genetic ancestry cluster associated with self-reported Caucasian donors included 81% of the 300 to 400 genotyped donors. The study aimed to test whether cataloging public T cell receptors could reveal signatures of past pathogen exposure. The study profiled the T cell repertoires of under 700 subjects by immunosequencing and related them to cytomegalovirus serostatus. A separate validation cohort of approximately 130 different subjects was used in addition to the roughly 720-subject first cohort. High-throughput TCR immunosequencing, statistical association of individual TCRs with disease status, and machine learning were combined to predict cytomegalovirus infection status. In a later analysis, previously published TCR beta repertoires from several hundred donors were re-analyzed and high-resolution HLA genotyping was added so that TCR occurrence patterns could be studied. The later analysis used no new phenotypic data to find candidate immune exposures, relying instead on TCR beta sequences and their occurrence across donors. To decide whether each TCR beta V gene segment behaved as functional or pseudogenic, an earlier analysis of some 600 of the donors relied on high-throughput TCR beta sequencing. Alongside the repertoire data, information on donor age, sex, ethnicity and CMV serostatus was compiled. Genome-wide SNP genotypes for about 60% of the roughly 700 donors were used in a later genetic analysis, which treated that subset as a discovery cohort. Every discovery cohort repertoire had been produced on one sequencing platform. HLA typing included class I and class II loci at four-digit resolution. The number of typed donors differed by locus: 629-630 for A, B, C, DRB1 and DQB1; approximately 530 for DQA1; 606 for DPA1; and roughly 470 for DPB1. Roughly five DR-DQ haplotypes were handled as single units for association and clustering because linkage in the cohort was strong. Among roughly 370 genotyped donors of the cohort, an average of about 240,000 unique TCR beta nucleotide sequences were sequenced per donor, roughly 18% of them non-productive.

Trimming removed 1 base from V and 2 bases from J, leaving 9 bases between the germline ends. Taken from cysteine to phenylalanine, the CDR3 has 15 residues. This entry keeps only the CDR3 DNA: 45 bases, framed from base 1. As encoded in the germline V gene, CDR1 is SGHTA while CDR2 is FQGNSA. In total, 630 or so healthy bone marrow donors made up the cohort. At the time of sampling, every cohort member was nominally healthy, though immune exposures that went unrecorded were likely present. The donor was CMV seropositive and belonged to the group of 250 to 300 seropositive cohort members. A peripheral blood sample was provided by each donor, and peripheral blood mononuclear cells were used for TCR beta sequencing. The Qiagen DNeasy Blood Extraction Kit was used to extract genomic DNA from the blood cell samples. On this clone: The clone's antigen remains unknown. Base qualities are missing; no much larger clone stands one base away.

The method was the immunoSEQ multiplex PCR assay. For the multiplex PCR, a mixture combining 60 forward primers for TCR Vbeta segments and 13 reverse primers for TCR Jbeta segments was used. The CDR3 region of rearranged TCR beta genes was amplified from genomic DNA with a multiplex PCR assay. The Illumina HiSeq System was used to sequence the amplified TCR beta libraries as 87-base-pair reads. Regarding the original processing steps: A later analysis tallied approximately 87 million unique TCR beta chains across the approximately 670 repertoires, and roughly 11 million of those chains were shared by two or more donors. To remove PCR and sequencing errors, raw reads were error-corrected and collapsed into unique sequences using a nearest-neighbor algorithm that merged closely related sequences. To assign V, D and J gene segments, CDR3 sequences were aligned to IMGT reference sequences. For a sequence to be retained, a match of at least six nucleotides was required to both a V gene segment and a J gene segment. A rearrangement counted as productive if the CDR3 had no stop codons and remained in frame with V and J, and every other rearrangement counted as non-productive. Following IMGT convention, CDR3 was defined as the stretch from the second conserved V-encoded cysteine to the conserved J-encoded phenylalanine. The earlier analysis of about 590 of the donors excluded sequences that lacked an unambiguous match to a single V gene segment. In an earlier analysis of 587 of the donors, V segments were called functional above 56.7% productive rearrangements and were called segregating when the between-donor standard deviation exceeded 5%. A statistical classification framework was built for diagnosing cytomegalovirus status from the catalog of TCR beta chain sequences. In a later analysis, V and J genes were assigned by comparing TCR nucleotide sequences against IMGT/GENE-DB human TR gene sequences. The TCRdist pipeline was used in a later analysis to assign CDR3 sequences and most-parsimonious VDJ recombination scenarios. In a later analysis, each TCR beta chain was defined by its CDR3 amino acid sequence together with its V-gene family, and reads lacking a unique V-gene family were excluded. To address suspected cross-contamination and a sequencing artifact, a later analysis removed a few hundred highly shared, low-generation-probability nucleotide sequences. A later analysis calculated a clonal expansion index for each public chain from normalized within-repertoire ranks of inferred template counts. In a later analysis, generation probabilities were computed using a VDJ recombination model fitted to out-of-frame rearrangements, and the results were checked against IGoR. Hypergeometric tests were used in a later analysis to score TCR-TCR, TCR-HLA and TCR-CMV co-occurrence, with a repertoire-size bias correction applied to the TCR pairs. To estimate false discovery rates, a later analysis permuted the HLA or CMV assignments 20 times. In a later analysis, co-occurring TCRs were grouped using DBSCAN, with TCRdist sequence similarity added in when clustering inside HLA-allele-positive subsets. Co-occurrence clustering excluded repertoires with fewer than 30,000 or more than 120,000 public chains, plus five with anomalous nucleotide sharing. TCRdb took this table from immuneACCESS and kept in-frame rearrangements with V and J called. Such tables lack part of the clones; where checked against another copy, unresolved V genes explain under half of the gap, and the rest is unexplained. That table supplies the V and J calls and clone size; D and trimming were determined from the DNA. This sample gives fewer than 80,000 clones in total; about three quarters of them show up just once. The top ten clonotypes cover 20% to 30% of the sample.

General study outcomes and caveats: When HLA alleles, especially DR and DQ, strongly co-occurred, TCR associations were difficult to assign to individual alleles. For the cohort, immune exposure information was limited to CMV serostatus. An earlier analysis of some 560 of the donors showed that most TCR beta V segments appeared in productive rearrangements either about 87% or about 30% of the time, which broadly matched IMGT annotations. In a later analysis, 15,000 to 20,000 TCR beta sequences were associated with specific HLA alleles at a false discovery rate of 0.05. Most CMV-associated TCR beta chains appeared to be HLA-restricted in a later analysis, and the HLA associations seemed to be driven largely by CMV exposure. The earlier analysis of some 560 of the donors excluded some 16 rarely observed V segments, including chromosome 9 orphons, because counts were too low. Several of the top co-occurrence clusters appeared to be linked to parvovirus B19, influenza, CMV and Epstein-Barr virus, according to a later analysis. Correlated functional status among segregating V segments might reflect linkage disequilibrium, but an unknown experimental factor could not be ruled out. Because the 87-base-pair reads could not distinguish some IMGT-functional V segments, including TRBV6-2 and TRBV6-3, those segments were excluded. An association between a missense DCLRE1C variant and V-gene and J-gene trimming of TCR beta chains was found in a later genetic analysis and replicated in an independent cohort. The sequencing pipeline was judged likely to have produced a cluster of highly shared sequence variants as a technical artifact. In a later genetic analysis, fewer N-insertions in productive TCRs were reported among donors in an Asian-associated ancestry cluster than the roughly 700-donor mean. Sequencing depth was assumed to be roughly uniform across donors in the presence/absence analyses, though that assumption may not hold. In the study, about 150 TCR beta chains were listed as associated with cytomegalovirus. Only TCR beta chains were sequenced in this cohort, and the absence of alpha or paired-chain data limited detectable features. Because some donors lacked HLA typing at each locus, the association tests relied only on the typed subset. In vitro tests confirmed that a few of the cytomegalovirus-associated TCR beta chains recognize cytomegalovirus antigens. In a later analysis, HLA-associated TCR beta chains were found to be more clonally expanded and to have lower generation probabilities than equally common non-associated chains. The authors suggested that the approach could potentially be generalized to other disease states and immunological phenotypes. A further reported finding was that TCR beta sequences accurately predicted the HLA-A and HLA-B alleles for most subjects in the first cohort. Most TCR sequences were seen in very few donors, while some public TCRs were found in many individuals. According to a later analysis, TCR association rates differed among HLA loci, with DRB1 alleles showing the most associated TCRs and HLA-C alleles showing the fewest. In both the original and validation cohorts, the classifier was reported to diagnose cytomegalovirus status with high specificity and sensitivity.

This TCR came from a man between 50 and 59 years old in good health and CMV-seropositive. The rearranged segments are TRBV7-2 and TRBJ1-5; TRBD1 could be the D gene, as 5 bases match. The source material was PBMCs. The CDR3 amino acid sequence is: CASSLERGGNQPQHF. The nucleotide sequence reads as follows: TGTGCCAGCAGCTTAGAGCGGGGGGGCAATCAGCCCCAGCATTTT. This CDR3, with the reference TRBV7-2 and TRBJ1-5 proteins standing in past its ends, gives the full variable domain GAGVSQSPSNKVTEKGKDVELRCDPISGHTALYWYRQSLGQGLEFLIYFQGNSAPDKSGLPSDRFSAERTGGSVSTLTIQRTQQEDSAVYLCASSLERGGNQPQHFGDGTRLSIL.